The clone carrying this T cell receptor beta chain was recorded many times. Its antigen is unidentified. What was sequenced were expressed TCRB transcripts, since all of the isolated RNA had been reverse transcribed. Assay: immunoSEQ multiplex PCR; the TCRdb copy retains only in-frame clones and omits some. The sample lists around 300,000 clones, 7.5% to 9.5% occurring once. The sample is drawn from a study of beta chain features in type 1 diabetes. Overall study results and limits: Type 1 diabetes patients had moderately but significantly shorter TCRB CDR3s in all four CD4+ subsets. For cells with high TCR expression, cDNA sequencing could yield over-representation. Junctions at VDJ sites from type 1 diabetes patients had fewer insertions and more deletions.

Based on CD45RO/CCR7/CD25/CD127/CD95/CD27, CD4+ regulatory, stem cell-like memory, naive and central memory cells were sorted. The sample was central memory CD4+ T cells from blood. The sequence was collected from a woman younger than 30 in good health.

CDR3 residues: CSARTGSNEQFF. DNA of the CDR3: TGCAGCGCTCGGACAGGGAGCAATGAGCAGTTCTTC. The genes are TRBV29-1 and TRBJ2-1; 8 bases are a match to TRBD1. CDR1 and CDR2 from the germline V gene are SQVTM and ANQGSEA. V lost 7 bases to trimming and J lost 6 bases; unmatched junction nucleotides: 5. CDR3 length: 12 amino acids.